Below are 30 T cell receptor beta chains sequenced from a single sample in a study of T cell repertoires in cytomegalovirus infection. Each CDR3 protein gets one entry after TCRdb re-called the reads with MiXCR. In the table there are some 940,000 distinct CDR3 sequences, approximately 30% of which are singletons. No antigen has been identified for these receptors. This specimen was cultured CD8+ T cells from PBMCs, taken from culture after CMV antigen stimulation. Source of these receptors: a human donor in good health (CMV status not recorded). Some clones in this sample may be carry-over from other donors' samples.

This clonotype turned up a few times. The rearrangement links TRBV12-5 to TRBJ2-7; 13 bases are a match to TRBD2. CDR3 length: 14 residues. Trimming at V came to 6 bases and at J to 2 bases, leaving 1 base not matched to a gene. Germline assignment: CDR1 LGHNT and CDR2 FRNRAP. The CDR3 sequence is CASGGLAGTYEQYF. The CDR3 nucleotides are TGTGCTAGTGGGGGACTAGCGGGGACCTACGAGCAGTACTTC.

This chain joins TRBV9 and TRBJ2-7, with 14 bases matching TRBD2. The germline V gene has CDR1 SGDLS and CDR2 YYNGEE. With 4 bases clipped from V and 4 bases from J, the junction kept 7 bases outside the gene matches. This CDR3 has 16 residues. The CDR3, as DNA: TGTGCCAGCAGCTCCCGACTAGCGGGGGGGCAGTACGAGCAGTACGTC. The encoded protein is CASSSRLAGGQYEQYV.

J is TRBJ2-1 and V is TRBV18; no firm D call. The V and J ends lost 3 bases and 0 bases respectively, with 15 bases between them. CDR3 size: 17 residues. Germline lookup yields CDR1 KGHSH and CDR2 LQKENI. The CDR3 sequence is CASSPRGRSSSYNEQFF. Written as DNA, the CDR3 is TGTGCCAGCTCACCCCGTGGTCGGAGTAGCTCCTACAATGAGCAGTTCTTC.

The chain uses TRBV6-6 and TRBJ2-7; D gene uncertain. Per the germline V gene, CDR1 is MNHNY and CDR2 is SVGAGI (reference sequence). The V end lost 6 bases, the J end lost 6 bases, and 15 bases lay between the germline ends. This CDR3 comprises 13 residues. The CDR3 is CASSPTPFFEQYV. The CDR3 bases are TGTGCCAGCAGCCCGACTCCCTTCTTCGAGCAGTACGTC.

This chain links TRBV6-5 with TRBJ1-6, with 9 positions matching TRBD1. The CDR3 is made up of 16 amino acids. V shed 6 bases, J shed 5 bases, and the junction held 8 bases outside the gene matches. Germline CDR1 and CDR2: MNHEY and SVGAGI. The CDR3 here is CASSLTGGTNNSPLHF. The CDR3 DNA reads TGTGCCAGCAGCCTAACAGGGGGCACCAATAATTCACCCCTCCACTTT.

This chain connects TRBV5-1 to TRBJ2-1; 7 nucleotides align to TRBD1. Trimming cost V 0 bases and J 8 bases; bases outside gene matches: 8. Germline V gene lookup returns CDR1 SGHRS and CDR2 YFSETQ. There are 15 residues in the CDR3. CDR3 region: CASSLAVTGYDEQFF. The CDR3 DNA sequence: TGCGCCAGCAGCTTGGCGGTGACAGGGTACGATGAGCAGTTCTTC.

This clonotype was detected a few times. The chain is built from TRBV5-6 and TRBJ1-3; D gene unclear. The CDR3 contains 13 residues. The V and J ends lost 4 bases and 1 base respectively, with 6 bases between them. The germline V gene has CDR1 SGHDT and CDR2 YYEEEE. The CDR3 sequence: CASSRKSGNTIYF. For the CDR3, the DNA is TGTGCCAGCAGCAGAAAATCTGGAAACACCATATATTTT.

This clonotype was counted between two and nine times. This chain uses TRBV7-9 with TRBJ1-3, with TRBD1 as a possible D gene (6 bases). V was shortened by 7 bases and J by 3 bases, with 10 bases between the two germline ends. Germline assignment: CDR1 SEHNR and CDR2 FQNEAQ (reference sequence). This CDR3 is 13 amino acids long. CDR3 loop: CASIADSGNTIYF. The CDR3 DNA reads as TGTGCCAGCATTGCGGACAGTGGAAACACCATATATTTT. The full variable domain, its missing parts supplied by reference TRBV7-9 and TRBJ1-3, is DTGVSQNPRHKITKRGQNVTFRCDPISEHNRLYWYRQTLGQGPEFLTYFQNEAQLEKSRLLSDRFSAERPKGSFSTLEIQRTEQGDSAMYLCASIADSGNTIYFGEGSWLTVV.

The chain links TRBV12-5 to TRBJ1-1; D is perhaps TRBD1 (5 bases). Germline V gene lookup returns CDR1 LGHNT and CDR2 FRNRAP. The CDR3 is 12 amino acids. V shed 3 bases and J shed 7 bases, with 9 bases lying between them. The CDR3 protein is CASGFGAGEAFF. CDR3 DNA sequence: TGTGCTAGTGGTTTCGGGGCAGGTGAAGCTTTCTTT.

J is TRBJ1-5 and V is TRBV27; the D is unclear. Trimming pared 4 bases from V and 1 base from J, leaving 8 bases between. This CDR3 region has 14 residues. Germline V gives CDR1 MNHEY, CDR2 SMNVEV (reference sequence). The CDR3 region is CASSSYASNQPQHF. CDR3 sequence (DNA): TGTGCCAGCAGTTCATACGCGAGCAATCAGCCCCAGCATTTT.

This clonotype was seen repeatedly, ten times or more. CDR3 amino acids: CASSSGTRSYEQYF. In DNA form, the CDR3 reads TGTGCCAGCAGCTCCGGGACACGCTCCTACGAGCAGTACTTC. This chain links TRBV7-9 with TRBJ2-7, with a weak D call TRBD1 (6 bases). Germline CDR1 is SEHNR and CDR2 is FQNEAQ (reference sequence). V was shortened by 4 bases and J by 0 bases, with 10 bases between the two germline ends. This CDR3 has 14 residues.

V usage is TRBV2 and J usage is TRBJ2-1, with TRBD2 identical over 7 bases. Germline V gene data show CDR1 as SNHLY and CDR2 as FYNNEI. This CDR3 contains 14 residues. V was pared by 4 bases and J by 2 bases, with 2 bases of the junction left unmatched. CDR3 in DNA: TGTGCCAGCAGTGGGGGGAGGGCCTACAATGAGCAGTTCTTC. This gives the protein CASSGGRAYNEQFF.

The chain couples TRBV5-1 to TRBJ1-1, with a weak D call TRBD1 (5 bases). With 1 base removed from V and 3 bases from J, the gap between germline ends came to 13 bases. Germline CDR1 is SGHRS and CDR2 is YFSETQ. The CDR3 runs to 15 residues. The CDR3 protein is CASSLIGGGDTEAFF. The CDR3, as DNA: TGCGCCAGCAGCTTGATCGGGGGAGGAGACACTGAAGCTTTCTTT.

This clonotype appeared many times. The V gene is TRBV7-2, the J gene TRBJ1-3; 7 bases agree with TRBD1. Germline-derived CDR1 and CDR2 are SGHTA and FQGNSA. This CDR3 has 14 residues. V shed 1 base and J 8 bases; nucleotides not matched to a gene: 5. CDR3 protein: CASSLEGALDTIYF. CDR3 nucleotides: TGTGCCAGCAGCTTAGAGGGGGCGTTGGACACCATATATTTT.

The gene calls are TRBV15 and TRBJ1-3; a weak D match, TRBD1 (6 bases). Germline CDR1 LNHNV, CDR2 YYDKDF (reference sequence). This CDR3 is built from 15 residues. V lost 0 bases and J 4 bases, leaving 10 bases between the germline ends. The DNA for the CDR3 is TGTGCCACCAGCAGAGACAGGGGACGCGGAAACACCATATATTTT. This codes for CATSRDRGRGNTIYF.

This clonotype appeared once. This chain uses TRBV10-3 with TRBJ1-3; D remains unclear. Germline CDR1 and CDR2: ENHRY and SYGVKD. The CDR3 is made up of 13 amino acids. The V gene lost 4 bases and the J gene lost 2 bases, with 6 bases spanning the gap. CDR3 DNA: TGTGCCATCAGTGTGGGGACTGGAAACACCATATATTTT. The encoded protein is CAISVGTGNTIYF.

This clonotype was recorded many times. This chain links TRBV19 with TRBJ2-1; D possibly corresponds to TRBD1 (5 bases). Germline-derived CDR1 and CDR2 are LNHDA and SQIVND (reference sequence). CDR3 size: 15 residues. V shed 5 bases and J shed 0 bases, with 11 bases lying between them. CDR3 region: CASSARTSSYNEQFF. CDR3 nucleotide sequence: TGTGCCAGTAGTGCTCGGACAAGCTCCTACAATGAGCAGTTCTTC.

A note on this clonotype: Sequence at one end of the junction differs from germline and may be a read error. The gene calls are TRBV28 and TRBJ2-4, with D tentatively TRBD1 (6 bases). This CDR3 contains 14 residues. Germline V gene data show CDR1 as MDHEN and CDR2 as SYDVKM. CDR3 sequence: CVSNPQGAKNIQYF. The CDR3 region has the DNA TGTGTCAGCAACCCACAGGGAGCCAAAAACATTCAGTACTTC.

V and J are TRBV19 and TRBJ2-4; maybe TRBD2 (5 bases). V gave up 3 bases and J gave up 12 bases, with 15 bases separating them. Germline V CDR1 and CDR2: LNHDA, SQIVND (reference sequence). This CDR3 has 13 residues. The CDR3 reads CASSIQALGSQYF. CDR3 DNA sequence: TGTGCCAGTAGTATCCAAGCACTAGGGAGTCAGTACTTC.

The chain uses TRBV6-1 and TRBJ1-6; D remains unclear. With 6 bases removed from V and 10 bases from J, the gap between germline ends came to 13 bases. The germline gives CDR1 MNHNS, CDR2 SASEGT. The CDR3 has 13 amino acids. The CDR3 DNA reads as TGTGCCAGCAGCTACCAGGACCTGTCACCCCTCCACTTT. It specifies CASSYQDLSPLHF.

The V and J genes are TRBV24-1 and TRBJ1-2, with D possibly being TRBD1 (5 bases). In germline, CDR1 is KGHDR, CDR2 SFDVKD. The CDR3 is made up of 16 amino acids. V was pared by 4 bases and J by 8 bases, with 22 bases between. The CDR3 bases are TGTGCCACCAGTGAGGCAGGGTCCTTGTACCCTAGCGGCTACACCTTC. This sequence encodes CATSEAGSLYPSGYTF.

This clonotype was picked up a small number of times. The rearrangement joins TRBV7-9 to TRBJ2-1; 12 bases are shared with TRBD2. The CDR3 is 17 amino acids. Trimming removed 2 bases from V and 9 bases from J; junction bases left unmatched: 11. CDR1 is SEHNR, CDR2 FQNEAQ, per germline (reference sequence). Written as DNA, the CDR3 is TGTGCCAGCAGCTTACCCACTAGCGGGGGGCCCACCGGTGAGCAGTTCTTC. Its translation: CASSLPTSGGPTGEQFF.

This clonotype was detected many times. The CDR3 DNA is TGTGCCAGCAGCTTATACAGGGGGAATGAGCAGTTCTTC. Protein: CASSLYRGNEQFF. This chain links TRBV7-2 with TRBJ2-1; 8 bases are a match to TRBD1. CDR1 is SGHTA, CDR2 FQGNSA, per germline. The V segment lost 2 bases and the J segment 7 bases; nucleotides outside the gene matches: 1. This CDR3 region has 13 residues.

This chain uses TRBV7-4 with TRBJ2-5, with unresolved D. The V end lost 11 bases, the J end lost 7 bases, and 14 bases lay between the germline ends. CDR1 SGHVT and CDR2 SQSDAQ come from the germline V gene. The CDR3 runs to 11 residues. The CDR3 bases are TGTGCCCTGCCGTCAGAAGGGACCCAGTACTTC. Protein: CALPSEGTQYF.

V gene TRBV6-5 combines with J gene TRBJ1-2, with D tentatively TRBD1 (5 bases). The CDR3 has 12 amino acids. Trimming took 10 bases from V and 8 from J, leaving 17 bases between them. The germline V gene has CDR1 MNHEY and CDR2 SVGAGI. DNA of the CDR3: TGTGCCACCTCGATGGGGCTAGGCGGCTACACCTTC. This encodes CATSMGLGGYTF.

V and J are TRBV6-1 and TRBJ2-7; no clear D gene. Trimming pared 6 bases from V and 3 bases from J, leaving 15 bases between. Germline CDR1 MNHNS, CDR2 SASEGT. There are 14 residues in the CDR3. CDR3 in DNA: TGTGCCAGCAGCCTAAATAGGCTCTTCTACGAGCAGTACTTC. As protein: CASSLNRLFYEQYF.

This clonotype was recorded a few times. The genes are TRBV20-1 and TRBJ1-3; D call uncertain. This CDR3 has 11 amino acids. V was pared by 5 bases and J by 5 bases, with 7 bases between. The germline V gene has CDR1 DFQATT and CDR2 SNEGSKA (reference sequence). In DNA, the CDR3 is TGCAGTGCTCCAGTCCGAAACACCATATATTTT. Residues: CSAPVRNTIYF.

CDR3 DNA: TGTGCCAGCAGTCCAGGGGACAGATACACCGGGGAGCTGTTTTTT. Protein: CASSPGDRYTGELFF. The V and J genes are TRBV2 and TRBJ2-2, with 7 nucleotides matching TRBD1. V dropped 5 bases and J dropped 3; count of bases not matched to a gene: 6. Germline V gene sequence: CDR1 SNHLY, CDR2 FYNNEI. The CDR3 has 15 amino acids.

This clonotype has at least ten counts. The chain links TRBV6-2 or TRBV6-3 to TRBJ2-6; D uncertain. Trimming pared 3 bases from V and 12 bases from J, leaving 12 bases between. The V gene's germline CDR1 is MNHEY and CDR2 SVGEGT. The CDR3 loop spans 13 amino acids. CDR3 DNA sequence: TGTGCCAGCAGTTATGGGCTCCCCTTCGTCCTGACTTTC. Residues: CASSYGLPFVLTF.

This clonotype was picked up a small number of times. The chain combines TRBV6-2 or TRBV6-3 with TRBJ2-1, with 8 bases that match TRBD2. The CDR3 runs to 15 residues. Germline CDR1 is MNHEY and CDR2 is SVGEGT. Germline trimming cut 2 bases from V and 7 bases from J; bases unmatched to any gene: 7. In nucleotides, the CDR3 is TGTGCCAGCAGTTACGAGCGACTAGCGAGGAATGAGCAGTTCTTC. Amino acid sequence: CASSYERLARNEQFF.